This entry lists 21 T cell receptor beta chains sequenced from one sample in a study of blood T cell repertoires in COVID-19. This table comes from immunoSEQ multiplex PCR, and its TCRdb copy is limited to in-frame clones, with some not included. The sample carries tens of thousands of clones, roughly 85% recorded once. The sequenced material came from peripheral blood. Every receptor here comes from a man in his 60s with active or convalescent COVID-19.

The table lists this clone with a count of one. V gene TRBV7-3 combines with J gene TRBJ1-1; D uncertain. Germline V gives CDR1 SGHTA, CDR2 FQGTGA. CDR3 size: 15 residues. V dropped 5 bases and J dropped 4 bases, with 17 bases sitting between them. The CDR3 loop reads CASSPTRFAGTEAFF. Here the CDR3 DNA reads TGTGCCAGCAGCCCGACCCGGTTCGCGGGCACTGAAGCTTTCTTT. The full variable domain, rest sourced from reference TRBV7-3 and TRBJ1-1, is GAGVSQTPSNKVTEKGKYVELRCDPISGHTALYWYRQSLGQGPEFLIYFQGTGAADDSGLPNDRFFAVRPEGSVSTLKIQRTERGDSAVYLCASSPTRFAGTEAFFGQGTRLTVV.

The chain uses TRBV28 and TRBJ1-2; D is undetermined. CDR1 is MDHEN and CDR2 is SYDVKM in the germline V gene. The V gene lost 8 bases and the J gene lost 4 bases, with 14 bases spanning the gap. The CDR3 consists of 13 residues. In DNA form, the CDR3 reads TGTGCCAGCGCCTTTGGCATCTTCTATGGCTACACCTTC. Amino acid sequence: CASAFGIFYGYTF.

The genes are TRBV28 and TRBJ1-1, with D possibly being TRBD1 (5 bases). Per germline, CDR1 MDHEN and CDR2 SYDVKM. The CDR3 is 14 residues long. V lost 7 bases and J lost 0, with 12 bases in between. The CDR3 sequence: CASTHRQMNTEAFF. In nucleotides, the CDR3 is TGTGCCAGCACCCACCGACAGATGAACACTGAAGCTTTCTTT.

The V call is TRBV7-8, the J call TRBJ2-7; 7 nucleotides match TRBD1. This CDR3 is built from 14 residues. Per germline, CDR1 SGHVS and CDR2 FQNEAQ. V lost 4 bases and J lost 2; bases outside the gene matches: 5. Here the CDR3 reads CASSSGTATYEQYF. The CDR3 nucleotides are TGTGCCAGCAGCTCCGGGACAGCCACCTACGAGCAGTACTTC.

As DNA, the CDR3 is TGTGCCAGCAGCTTAGTTGGCGGTGAAGCTTTCTTT. Protein: CASSLVGGEAFF. The J gene is TRBJ1-1, the V gene TRBV7-9; D is uncertain. The CDR3 is 12 amino acids. V lost 1 base, J lost 7 bases, and 7 bases lay in between. Germline V gene data show CDR1 as SEHNR and CDR2 as FQNEAQ (reference sequence).

The chain links TRBV7-3 to TRBJ1-2, with D possibly TRBD1 on 5 matching bases. The CDR3 runs to 15 residues. Per the germline V gene, CDR1 is SGHTA and CDR2 is FQGTGA. The germline V and J ends were trimmed by 3 bases and 1 base, with 12 bases remaining between them. The CDR3: CASSFSGQDNYGYTF. The DNA for the CDR3 is TGTGCCAGCAGCTTCAGTGGACAAGATAACTATGGCTACACCTTC.

The V gene is TRBV5-3, the J gene TRBJ2-4; D not resolved. TRBV5-3 has ORF status, its function being uncertain. The CDR3 is 14 amino acids. Trimming left V 4 bases short and J 4 bases short, with 12 bases between. As DNA, the CDR3 is TGTGCCAGAAGCCTACCGACCGGGAAAAACATTCAGTACTTC. Translated: CARSLPTGKNIQYF.

The CDR3 loop is CASSLAGLFAQHF. For the CDR3, the DNA is TGTGCCAGCAGTTTGGCAGGTCTCTTTGCCCAGCATTTT. The chain combines TRBV28 with TRBJ1-5; D is unresolved. The CDR3 is 13 amino acids. V was trimmed by 3 bases and J by 11 bases, leaving 14 bases between them. Germline V gene sequence: CDR1 MDHEN, CDR2 SYDVKM.

There are a few counts of this clone. V usage is TRBV7-2 and J usage is TRBJ1-2; 7 nucleotides agree with TRBD1. CDR1 is SGHTA and CDR2 is FQGNSA in the germline V gene. The CDR3 has 15 amino acids. Losses at the gene ends were 1 base for V and 4 bases for J; bases not matched to a gene: 6. The CDR3 nucleotides read TGTGCCAGCAGCTTAGGAGGTGGGACAGCCTATGGCTACACCTTC. As protein: CASSLGGGTAYGYTF.

This clone was observed a few times. V usage is TRBV7-9 and J usage is TRBJ2-1; 11 bases fit TRBD2. The CDR3 has 15 residues. The ends lost 3 bases at V and 7 bases at J; junction bases unmatched: 5. Germline CDR1 and CDR2: SEHNR and FQNEAQ (reference sequence). The CDR3 loop reads CASSFLAGGPNEQFF. DNA of the CDR3: TGTGCCAGCAGCTTCTTAGCGGGGGGGCCTAATGAGCAGTTCTTC.

J is TRBJ2-1 and V is TRBV7-8; D possibly corresponds to TRBD2 (6 bases). CDR1 is SGHVS and CDR2 is FQNEAQ in the germline V gene. V dropped 5 bases and J dropped 9 bases, with 23 bases sitting between them. The length of the CDR3 is 16 residues. The CDR3 spells CASSLDRWGGVPEQFF. CDR3 nucleotide sequence: TGTGCCAGCAGCCTAGACCGTTGGGGCGGGGTGCCTGAGCAGTTCTTC. Using reference TRBV7-8 and TRBJ2-1 for the parts outside the CDR3, the full variable domain is GAGVSQSPRYKVAKRGQDVALRCDPISGHVSLFWYQQALGQGPEFLTYFQNEAQLDKSGLPSDRFFAERPEGSVSTLKIQRTQQEDSAVYLCASSLDRWGGVPEQFFGPGTRLTVL.

This chain connects TRBV3-1 (or the pseudogene TRBV3-2) to TRBJ1-1, with D maybe TRBD1 (6 bases). The CDR3 loop spans 14 amino acids. Germline V CDR1 and CDR2: LGHDT, YNNKEL (reference sequence). The V gene lost 3 bases and the J gene lost 4 bases, with 12 bases spanning the gap. This CDR3 reads CASSQGALGTEAFF. CDR3 nucleotide sequence: TGTGCCAGCAGCCAGGGGGCGCTGGGCACTGAAGCTTTCTTT.

The chain is built from TRBV18 and TRBJ2-1; TRBD2 agrees at 11 bases. The CDR3 has 16 residues. In germline, CDR1 is KGHSH, CDR2 LQKENI. J lost 7 bases, V lost 3 bases, and 8 bases had no gene match. In DNA form, the CDR3 reads TGTGCCAGCTCACCGAGGAGGGGGACTAGCGGTAATGAGCAGTTCTTC. This gives the protein CASSPRRGTSGNEQFF.

The chain combines TRBV5-1 with TRBJ1-6; the D gene is possibly TRBD1 (6 bases). The CDR3 has 17 amino acids. Germline V gene lookup returns CDR1 SGHRS and CDR2 YFSETQ. The V end was cut by 1 base, the J end by 0 bases, with 11 bases between. The CDR3 reads CASSLRQESSYNSPLHF. The CDR3 DNA sequence: TGCGCCAGCAGCTTGCGACAGGAAAGCTCCTATAATTCACCCCTCCACTTT.

The chain combines TRBV5-1 with TRBJ1-1; 9 nucleotides agree with TRBD1. The CDR3 runs 14 residues. V lost 3 bases and J lost 7; bases outside the gene matches: 7. Germline V gene lookup returns CDR1 SGHRS and CDR2 YFSETQ. Here the CDR3 DNA reads TGCGCCAGCAGCTCTACAGGGGGCCAGGTTGAAGCTTTCTTT. It specifies CASSSTGGQVEAFF.

The gene calls are TRBV20-1 and TRBJ2-5; 7 nucleotides line up with TRBD1. Germline assignment: CDR1 DFQATT and CDR2 SNEGSKA (reference sequence). This CDR3 has 14 residues. With 3 bases clipped from V and 5 bases from J, the junction kept 9 bases outside the gene matches. The CDR3 here is CSASVTGFWETQYF. CDR3 nucleotides: TGCAGTGCTAGTGTGACAGGGTTTTGGGAGACCCAGTACTTC.

This chain connects TRBV29-1 to TRBJ2-3; a possible D gene is TRBD1 (7 bases). Looked up from germline, CDR1 is SQVTM and CDR2 is ANQGSEA. V was pared by 4 bases and J by 0 bases, with 11 bases between. The CDR3 contains 14 residues. This CDR3 is CSVAQGTSTDTQYF. The CDR3, as DNA: TGCAGCGTTGCACAGGGGACTAGCACAGATACGCAGTATTTT.

The V and J genes are TRBV7-2 and TRBJ1-5, with a tentative D call TRBD1 (5 bases). Trimming pared 2 bases from V and 4 bases from J, leaving 12 bases between. Germline V gene sequence: CDR1 SGHTA, CDR2 FQGNSA. The CDR3 consists of 15 residues. For the CDR3, the DNA is TGTGCCAGCAGCTTATATGTGGACACTAATCAGCCCCAGCATTTT. Amino acid sequence: CASSLYVDTNQPQHF.

This sequence joins TRBV7-2 and TRBJ2-7; 10 nucleotides agree with TRBD2. This CDR3 has 14 residues. Trimming removed 5 bases from V and 7 bases from J; junction bases left unmatched: 8. Germline CDR1 SGHTA, CDR2 FQGNSA. This chain's CDR3 is CASSDKRSGGEQYF. DNA for the CDR3: TGTGCCAGCAGCGATAAACGTAGCGGGGGGGAGCAGTACTTC. Variable domain in full (rest from reference TRBV7-2 and TRBJ2-7): GAGVSQSPSNKVTEKGKDVELRCDPISGHTALYWYRQSLGQGLEFLIYFQGNSAPDKSGLPSDRFSAERTGGSVSTLTIQRTQQEDSAVYLCASSDKRSGGEQYFGPGTRLTVT.

The chain couples TRBV3-1 (or the pseudogene TRBV3-2) to TRBJ2-1; 8 positions match TRBD2. Germline V lookup: CDR1 LGHDT, CDR2 YNNKEL (reference sequence). This CDR3 has 15 amino acids. V lost 4 bases, J lost 10 bases, and 12 bases stayed unmatched. CDR3 region: CASSLLTTGGLEQFF. The CDR3 DNA is TGTGCCAGCAGCCTCTTAACGACGGGGGGGCTAGAGCAGTTCTTC.

CDR3 sequence: CSVRDRGANEKLFF. CDR3 in DNA: TGCAGCGTAAGGGACAGGGGCGCTAATGAAAAACTGTTTTTT. The chain has TRBV29-1 and TRBJ1-4, with TRBD1 identical over 10 bases. The CDR3 has 14 amino acids. The V gene's germline CDR1 is SQVTM and CDR2 ANQGSEA. Unmatched junction bases numbered 4, after V lost 6 bases and J lost 3 bases.